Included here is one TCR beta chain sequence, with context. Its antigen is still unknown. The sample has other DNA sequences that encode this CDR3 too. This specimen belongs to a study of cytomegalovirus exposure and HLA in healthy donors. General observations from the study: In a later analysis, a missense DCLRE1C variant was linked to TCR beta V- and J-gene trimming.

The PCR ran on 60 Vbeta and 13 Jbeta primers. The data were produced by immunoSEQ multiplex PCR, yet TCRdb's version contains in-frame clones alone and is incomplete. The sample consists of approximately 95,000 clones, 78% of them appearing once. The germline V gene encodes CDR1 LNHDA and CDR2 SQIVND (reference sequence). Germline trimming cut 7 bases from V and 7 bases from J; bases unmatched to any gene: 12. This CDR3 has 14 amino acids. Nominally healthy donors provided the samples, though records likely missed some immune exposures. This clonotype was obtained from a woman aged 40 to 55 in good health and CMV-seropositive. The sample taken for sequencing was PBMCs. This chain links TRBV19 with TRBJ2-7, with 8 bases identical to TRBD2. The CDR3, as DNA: TGTGCCAGTACCTGGGCAGCGGGGGTAGGTGAGCAGTACTTC. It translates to CASTWAAGVGEQYF.